The 4 T cell receptor beta chains reported below all come from one sample, sequenced in a study of blood T cell repertoires in COVID-19. Measured with immunoSEQ multiplex PCR; TCRdb has only the in-frame clones, and not every one. The table records under 300,000 clones, 89% of them present only once. The source material was peripheral blood. All receptors derive from a middle-aged woman who had recovered from COVID-19.

The chain is built from TRBV14 and TRBJ1-2; D gene uncertain. The CDR3 covers 13 residues. The ends were cut back, 0 bases at V and 4 bases at J, with 6 bases in the middle. Looked up from germline, CDR1 is SGHDN and CDR2 is FVKESK. The CDR3 is CASSQDWAYGYTF. The CDR3 DNA reads as TGTGCCAGCAGCCAAGATTGGGCCTATGGCTACACCTTC.

The chain employs TRBV5-1 and TRBJ2-2; a weak D match, TRBD2 (6 bases). CDR3 size: 13 residues. The germline gives CDR1 SGHRS, CDR2 YFSETQ. V was cut by 6 bases and J by 7 bases, with 13 bases left in between. The CDR3 is CASTPPGGGELFF. The DNA of the CDR3 is TGCGCCAGCACCCCCCCCGGGGGCGGGGAGCTGTTTTTT.

The rearrangement joins TRBV9 to TRBJ2-1; the match to TRBD2 covers 8 bases. Germline CDR1 SGDLS, CDR2 YYNGEE. The CDR3 totals 15 residues. The V gene end was trimmed by 3 bases and the J gene end by 6 bases; junction bases not matched to a gene: 8. This chain's CDR3 is CASSAPGLVGNEQFF. The DNA for the CDR3 is TGTGCCAGCAGCGCGCCGGGACTAGTCGGCAATGAGCAGTTCTTC.

The rearrangement joins TRBV3-1 (or the pseudogene TRBV3-2) to TRBJ1-1, with D unclear. V was clipped by 2 bases and J by 1 base, with 8 bases between them. CDR3 length equals 14 residues. CDR1 is LGHDT and CDR2 is YNNKEL in the germline V gene (reference sequence). Here the CDR3 reads CASSQRAPNTEAFF. CDR3 sequence (DNA): TGTGCCAGCAGCCAACGCGCCCCGAACACTGAAGCTTTCTTT.